The 7 T cell receptor beta chains given below trace back to one sample, sequenced in a study of CD8+ T cells in alopecia areata (dated by TCRdb to the late 2010s). Library generation was performed with the immunoSEQ multiplex PCR assay. For TCR sequencing, RNA was extracted from every sample and reverse transcribed into cDNA to serve as template. TCRdb limited this immuneACCESS table to in-frame rearrangements with V and J called. A share of clones is missing; checked studies link under half to unresolved V genes, and the rest is unexplained. This sample lists about 180,000 clones; approximately 70% were detected once. Together, the top ten hold 11% of the sample. Taken with the paper, the label for time point translates to: baseline before oral tofacitinib. The source material was CD8+ T cells sorted from blood, sampled at week 0. The receptors stem from a human donor with alopecia areata.

This clone turned up a few times. The V and J genes are TRBV30 and TRBJ2-1, with a tentative D call TRBD1 (5 bases). V lost 4 bases and J lost 7, with 17 bases in between. CDR3 length: 14 amino acids. Germline CDR1 and CDR2: GTSNPN and SVGIG (reference sequence). The CDR3 DNA follows: TGTGCCTGGACCCCCGGGCAGGGTAGAAATGAGCAGTTCTTC. This gives the protein CAWTPGQGRNEQFF.

The rearrangement uses TRBV21-1 and TRBJ1-6; the D segment call TRBD1 is taken from the table without a DNA check. TRBV21-1 is reported as a pseudogene. CDR3 length equals 14 residues. The CDR3 loop reads CASSNQGANSPLHF. CDR3 sequence (DNA): TGTGCCAGCAGCAATCAGGGGGCTAATTCACCCCTCCACTTT.

This clone was seen a few times. This chain joins TRBV14 and TRBJ1-1, with D perhaps TRBD1 (5 bases). V shed 4 bases and J shed 8 bases, with 23 bases lying between them. Germline V gene data show CDR1 as SGHDN and CDR2 as FVKESK. The CDR3 covers 16 residues. Here the CDR3 reads CASSPAGRPVRGEAFF. The CDR3 DNA reads as TGTGCCAGCAGCCCCGCGGGACGACCGGTGAGAGGGGAAGCTTTCTTT.

This clone turned up a few times. The CDR3 region has the DNA TGCGCCAGCCGCCACGAGCAGTACTTC. Translated, it gives CASRHEQYF. The V call is TRBV5-1, the J call TRBJ2-7; no definite D call. Germline values: CDR1 SGHRS, CDR2 YFSETQ. Trimming stripped 7 bases from V and 5 bases from J, with 4 bases between. This CDR3 is 9 amino acids long.

V gene TRBV29-1 combines with J gene TRBJ2-3; possible D gene TRBD2, 7 bases. Germline V lookup: CDR1 SQVTM, CDR2 ANQGSEA. Trimming took off 4 bases at V and 3 bases at J, with 14 bases between the two ends. The CDR3 extends over 14 amino acids. CDR3 DNA: TGCAGCGTTGGCGGGGGCCAGAGGACAGATACGCAGTATTTT. Its protein product is CSVGGGQRTDTQYF.

The chain employs TRBV7-9 and TRBJ2-3; tentative D call: TRBD2 (6 bases). CDR3 length: 14 residues. Germline-derived CDR1 and CDR2 are SEHNR and FQNEAQ (reference sequence). The V end lost 7 bases, the J end lost 2 bases, and 13 bases lay between the germline ends. The DNA of the CDR3 is TGTGCCAGCACCGGTGGCGGGACCACAGATACGCAGTATTTT. It translates to CASTGGGTTDTQYF.

The CDR3 reads CASAGGGSQPQHF. The CDR3 DNA reads TGTGCCAGCGCAGGTGGGGGCAGCCAGCCCCAGCATTTT. This chain joins TRBV27 and TRBJ1-5, with D perhaps matching TRBD1 (6 bases). This CDR3 has 13 residues. Looked up from germline, CDR1 is MNHEY and CDR2 is SMNVEV (reference sequence). Trimming shortened V by 8 bases and J by 7 bases, and 15 bases separated the two germline ends.